This entry lists 30 T cell receptor beta chains sequenced from one sample in a study of blood T cell repertoires in COVID-19. Libraries were prepared by immunoSEQ multiplex PCR; TCRdb keeps only in-frame clonotypes and omits some of them. Among roughly 180,000 clones listed, 80% to 85% were seen once. Material: peripheral blood. Every receptor here comes from a woman aged 25-40 years with acute or convalescent COVID-19.

V usage is TRBV2 and J usage is TRBJ2-4; D may be TRBD2 (6 bases). V lost 6 bases to trimming and J lost 0 bases, with 15 bases between them. The CDR3 loop spans 16 amino acids. CDR1 is SNHLY, CDR2 FYNNEI, per germline. This chain's CDR3 is CASRALLALAKNIQYF. In DNA form, the CDR3 reads TGTGCCAGCAGGGCCCTTCTAGCGCTAGCCAAAAACATTCAGTACTTC.

This clone came up a few times. The chain carries TRBV18 and TRBJ1-4, with 7 bases fitting TRBD1. The CDR3 extends over 15 amino acids. Germline CDR1 and CDR2: KGHSH and LQKENI. Trimming cost V 1 base and J 8 bases; bases outside gene matches: 7. The CDR3 DNA reads as TGTGCCAGCTCACCACGTCAGGGGGTAGGAGAAAAACTGTTTTTT. Amino acid sequence: CASSPRQGVGEKLFF.

The rearrangement links TRBV6-5 to TRBJ1-5; 7 bases agree with TRBD1. In germline, CDR1 is MNHEY, CDR2 SVGAGI. The CDR3 has 13 residues. J was trimmed by 6 bases and V by 7 bases; bases with no gene match: 6. For the CDR3, the DNA is TGTGCCAGCACCAGGGGGTCGGGTCAGCCCCAGCATTTT. Protein sequence: CASTRGSGQPQHF.

The genes are TRBV9 and TRBJ1-5; D gene ambiguous. CDR3 length: 14 residues. Trimming shortened V by 0 bases and J by 3 bases, and 7 bases separated the two germline ends. Looked up from germline, CDR1 is SGDLS and CDR2 is YYNGEE. DNA of the CDR3: TGTGCCAGCAGCGTAGGAGGTAACAATCAGCCCCAGCATTTT. It yields the protein CASSVGGNNQPQHF. Together with reference TRBV9 and TRBJ1-5, the CDR3 gives the full variable domain: DSGVTQTPKHLITATGQRVTLRCSPRSGDLSVYWYQQSLDQGLQFLIQYYNGEERAKGNILERFSAQQFPDLHSELNLSSLELGDSALYFCASSVGGNNQPQHFGDGTRLSIL.

The chain joins TRBV5-4 to TRBJ1-1; D may be TRBD1 (6 bases). The CDR3 loop spans 14 amino acids. Trimming left V 4 bases short and J 10 bases short, with 20 bases between. Germline assignment: CDR1 SGHNT and CDR2 YYREEE (reference sequence). In DNA, the CDR3 is TGTGCCAGCAGCCAAGGGGGACGCAAAGAGGGAGCTTTCTTT. It specifies CASSQGGRKEGAFF.

The chain recombines TRBV30 with TRBJ2-7; the match to TRBD2 covers 9 bases. The CDR3 has 14 amino acids. The germline V gene encodes CDR1 GTSNPN and CDR2 SVGIG (reference sequence). The V and J ends lost 3 bases and 7 bases, in that order; junction bases with no gene match: 10. The DNA of the CDR3 is TGTGCCTGGAGGGGTTCGGCGGGGGGGCCTGAGCAGTACTTC. This codes for CAWRGSAGGPEQYF.

The V call is TRBV4-1, the J call TRBJ2-1; 9 positions agree with TRBD2. This CDR3 is 16 amino acids long. Germline lookup yields CDR1 MGHRA and CDR2 YSYEKL. J was trimmed by 5 bases and V by 3 bases; bases with no gene match: 8. The CDR3 here is CASSQEGLAPNNEQFF. Written as DNA, the CDR3 is TGCGCCAGCAGCCAGGAGGGACTAGCCCCTAACAATGAGCAGTTCTTC.

This rearrangement joins TRBV2 to TRBJ1-5; 7 bases are shared with TRBD1. Germline trimming cut 1 base from V and 4 bases from J; bases unmatched to any gene: 1. The CDR3 is 14 residues long. Looked up from germline, CDR1 is SNHLY and CDR2 is FYNNEI. The CDR3 loop reads CASSEEQGNQPQHF. DNA for the CDR3: TGTGCCAGCAGTGAAGAACAGGGGAATCAGCCCCAGCATTTT.

This clone appeared a few times. The chain has TRBV2 and TRBJ2-4; TRBD1 aligns across 8 bases. CDR3 length: 13 amino acids. The germline gives CDR1 SNHLY, CDR2 FYNNEI. The V gene end was trimmed by 4 bases and the J gene end by 9 bases; junction bases not matched to a gene: 5. Written as DNA, the CDR3 is TGTGCCAGCAGTGCCAGGGGGCAGGTCATTCAGTACTTC. Protein: CASSARGQVIQYF.

The chain combines TRBV28 with TRBJ2-3; D is ambiguous. Germline V gene lookup returns CDR1 MDHEN and CDR2 SYDVKM. The CDR3 contains 13 residues. The V end was cut by 0 bases, the J end by 6 bases, with 7 bases between. CDR3 DNA: TGTGCCAGCAGTTTATGGGGCAGGGATACGCAGTATTTT. Protein product: CASSLWGRDTQYF.

The chain has TRBV9 and TRBJ2-4; D possibly corresponds to TRBD1 (6 bases). Germline assignment: CDR1 SGDLS and CDR2 YYNGEE. The V and J ends lost 4 bases and 6 bases respectively, with 11 bases between them. The CDR3 is 13 amino acids. The CDR3 nucleotides read TGTGCCAGCAGCCCCCAAGGGGGAAACATTCAGTACTTC. It codes for CASSPQGGNIQYF.

This chain links TRBV5-6 with TRBJ2-5; 7 bases are a match to TRBD2. This CDR3 is 14 amino acids long. CDR1 is SGHDT and CDR2 is YYEEEE in the germline V gene. The ends lost 3 bases at V and 2 bases at J; junction bases unmatched: 4. CDR3 in DNA: TGTGCCAGCAGCTCCGGACTAGGACAAGAGACCCAGTACTTC. This codes for CASSSGLGQETQYF.

This chain connects TRBV2 to TRBJ2-2; tentatively, D is TRBD1 (5 bases). The germline V and J ends were trimmed by 3 bases and 4 bases, with 12 bases remaining between them. Germline V CDR1 and CDR2: SNHLY, FYNNEI. CDR3 length: 15 residues. Here the CDR3 DNA reads TGTGCCAGCAGTGAGAGCCCCAGGGTCACCGGGGAGCTGTTTTTT. Amino acids: CASSESPRVTGELFF.

This chain links TRBV6-5 with TRBJ2-3; 7 nucleotides agree with TRBD1. CDR1 and CDR2 from the germline V gene are MNHEY and SVGAGI. There are 14 residues in the CDR3. The V segment lost 6 bases and the J segment 2 bases; nucleotides outside the gene matches: 5. DNA for the CDR3: TGTGCCAGCAGACAGGGGCACCTCACAGATACGCAGTATTTT. It specifies CASRQGHLTDTQYF.

This clone occurred once. V usage is TRBV20-1 and J usage is TRBJ1-3; 7 nucleotides agree with TRBD1. Germline assignment: CDR1 DFQATT and CDR2 SNEGSKA (reference sequence). The CDR3 loop spans 17 amino acids. The V and J ends lost 3 bases and 3 bases, in that order; junction bases with no gene match: 14. The CDR3 coding sequence is TGCAGTGCTAGTTTGGCAGGGGGGTCACCACTTGGAAACACCATATATTTT. This gives the protein CSASLAGGSPLGNTIYF.

The CDR3 DNA is TGCGCCAGCAGCCCTCCCGGGACTAGGTGGGAGACCCAGTACTTC. Protein sequence: CASSPPGTRWETQYF. The chain carries TRBV5-1 and TRBJ2-5, with 8 bases lining up with TRBD2. The CDR3 contains 15 residues. V shed 4 bases, J shed 5 bases, and the junction held 10 bases outside the gene matches. Germline V lookup: CDR1 SGHRS, CDR2 YFSETQ.

The rearrangement joins TRBV7-9 to TRBJ2-2; D perhaps matches TRBD1 (6 bases). There are 16 residues in the CDR3. The ends were cut back, 1 base at V and 2 bases at J, with 11 bases in the middle. CDR1 and CDR2 from the germline V gene are SEHNR and FQNEAQ (reference sequence). Here the CDR3 reads CASSLVGGVNTGELFF. CDR3 nucleotides: TGTGCCAGCAGCTTAGTTGGGGGCGTCAACACCGGGGAGCTGTTTTTT.

This clone was counted a single time. V and J are TRBV20-1 and TRBJ1-1, with 8 bases matching TRBD1. The CDR3 spans 10 residues. The V and J ends lost 6 bases and 12 bases, in that order; junction bases with no gene match: 6. Germline V gene lookup returns CDR1 DFQATT and CDR2 SNEGSKA (reference sequence). The CDR3 DNA sequence: TGCAGTGCGTGGGACAGGAGGTCTTTCTTT. It is translated as CSAWDRRSFF.

DNA of the CDR3: TGTGCCAGCAATCCTATAGCGGGAGGAGGGAATGAGCAGTTCTTC. This translates into CASNPIAGGGNEQFF. The chain couples TRBV14 to TRBJ2-1, with TRBD2 matching over 10 bases. The ends lost 7 bases at V and 7 bases at J; junction bases unmatched: 10. This CDR3 comprises 15 residues. CDR1 and CDR2 (germline): SGHDN, FVKESK.

This clone was observed a handful of times. V gene TRBV6-2 or TRBV6-3 combines with J gene TRBJ2-3; 9 bases agree with TRBD2. The CDR3 extends over 15 amino acids. J lost 2 bases, V lost 6 bases, and 6 bases had no gene match. Germline CDR1 is MNHEY and CDR2 is SVGEGT. This CDR3 is CASSLASGDTDTQYF. The CDR3 DNA reads as TGTGCCAGCAGCCTTGCTAGCGGGGACACAGATACGCAGTATTTT.

The gene calls are TRBV11-1 and TRBJ2-7; 7 bases match TRBD2. Trimming took 5 bases from V and 7 from J; bases not matched to a gene: 8. The CDR3 spans 13 residues. Germline CDR1 is SGHAT and CDR2 is FQDESV (reference sequence). The CDR3: CASSRSGTGEQYF. For the CDR3, the DNA is TGTGCCAGCAGCCGCAGCGGGACGGGTGAGCAGTACTTC.

In DNA, the CDR3 is TGTGCCACGTCGGGAGGCACCGACGGCAATGAGCAGTTCTTC. It is translated as CATSGGTDGNEQFF. V gene TRBV28 combines with J gene TRBJ2-1; 7 bases fit TRBD2. This CDR3 spans 14 amino acids. Looked up from germline, CDR1 is MDHEN and CDR2 is SYDVKM. V dropped 10 bases and J dropped 6; count of bases not matched to a gene: 12.

This rearrangement joins TRBV10-2 to TRBJ2-1, with 8 bases matching TRBD2. The length of the CDR3 is 16 residues. With 6 bases clipped from V and 0 bases from J, the junction kept 7 bases outside the gene matches. Germline assignment: CDR1 WSHSY and CDR2 SAAADI. DNA for the CDR3: TGCGCCAGCAGAAGTAGCGGGGCGAGCTCCTACAATGAGCAGTTCTTC. It encodes CASRSSGASSYNEQFF.

The chain has TRBV27 and TRBJ2-7, with D tentatively TRBD2 (6 bases). Germline assignment: CDR1 MNHEY and CDR2 SMNVEV (reference sequence). The V end lost 2 bases, the J end lost 2 bases, and 10 bases lay between the germline ends. CDR3 size: 14 residues. CDR3 residues: CASSLGGGTYEQYF. The CDR3, as DNA: TGTGCCAGCAGTTTAGGTGGAGGGACCTACGAGCAGTACTTC.

This chain uses TRBV9 with TRBJ1-2; D unclear. Trimming left V 0 bases short and J 8 bases short, with 20 bases between. Looked up from germline, CDR1 is SGDLS and CDR2 is YYNGEE. The CDR3 consists of 16 residues. The CDR3, as DNA: TGTGCCAGCAGCGTAGGCCCCGAGGCAGTAGTGAAGGGCTACACCTTC. This sequence encodes CASSVGPEAVVKGYTF.

The chain recombines TRBV7-2 with TRBJ2-4; TRBD2 matches 7 bases. CDR1 is SGHTA, CDR2 FQGNSA, per germline. The ends lost 1 base at V and 9 bases at J; junction bases unmatched: 6. This CDR3 is built from 14 residues. The CDR3 nucleotides read TGTGCCAGCAGCTTAGAAACGGGGGGTGGCATTCAGTACTTC. Amino acid sequence: CASSLETGGGIQYF.

Points on this clone: Other DNA sequences from this sample encode an identical CDR3 as well. The chain joins TRBV14 to TRBJ1-1; TRBD1 matches at 7 bases. The CDR3 consists of 15 residues. The germline CDR1 and CDR2 sequences are SGHDN and FVKESK. With 2 bases clipped from V and 1 base from J, the junction kept 4 bases outside the gene matches. This CDR3 reads CASSQRTGRNTEAFF. The CDR3 bases are TGTGCCAGCAGCCAACGGACAGGACGGAACACTGAAGCTTTCTTT.

The chain employs TRBV7-9 and TRBJ1-2, with 8 bases lining up with TRBD1. Trimming took 2 bases from V and 5 from J; bases not matched to a gene: 7. The CDR3 is made up of 15 amino acids. CDR1 is SEHNR, CDR2 FQNEAQ, per germline (reference sequence). The CDR3 loop reads CASSLTGGTPYGYTF. CDR3 nucleotide sequence: TGTGCCAGCAGCTTAACAGGGGGAACCCCGTATGGCTACACCTTC.

The chain uses TRBV2 and TRBJ2-7, with D possibly being TRBD2 (6 bases). V was pared by 7 bases and J by 2 bases, with 24 bases between. The germline CDR1 and CDR2 sequences are SNHLY and FYNNEI. CDR3 size: 17 residues. CDR3 nucleotides: TGTGCCAGCACTGGGGCAGCGGGTAGGGCCCCGGCCTACGAGCAGTACTTC. Its protein product is CASTGAAGRAPAYEQYF. The whole variable domain, remainder taken from reference TRBV2 and TRBJ2-7, is EPEVTQTPSHQVTQMGQEVILRCVPISNHLYFYWYRQILGQKVEFLVSFYNNEISEKSEIFDDQFSVERPDGSNFTLKIRSTKLEDSAMYFCASTGAAGRAPAYEQYFGPGTRLTVT.

The gene calls are TRBV7-9 and TRBJ1-4, with 8 bases that match TRBD1. J was trimmed by 5 bases and V by 2 bases; bases with no gene match: 4. CDR1 SEHNR and CDR2 FQNEAQ come from the germline V gene (reference sequence). This CDR3 is built from 15 residues. CDR3 in amino acids: CASSLMGQENEKLFF. The CDR3 DNA sequence: TGTGCCAGCAGCTTAATGGGACAGGAGAATGAAAAACTGTTTTTT.